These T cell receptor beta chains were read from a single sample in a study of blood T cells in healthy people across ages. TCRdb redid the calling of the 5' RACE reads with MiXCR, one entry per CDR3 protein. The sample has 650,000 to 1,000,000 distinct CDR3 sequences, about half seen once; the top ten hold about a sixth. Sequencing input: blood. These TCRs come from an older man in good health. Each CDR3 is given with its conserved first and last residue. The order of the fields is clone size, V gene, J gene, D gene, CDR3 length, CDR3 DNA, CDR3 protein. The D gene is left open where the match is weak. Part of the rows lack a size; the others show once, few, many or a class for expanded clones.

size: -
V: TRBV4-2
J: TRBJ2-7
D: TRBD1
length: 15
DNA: TGTGCCAGCAGCCAAGCTTACGACAGGGGCTACGAGCAGTACTTC
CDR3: CASSQAYDRGYEQYF

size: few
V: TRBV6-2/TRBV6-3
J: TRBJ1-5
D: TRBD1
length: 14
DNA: TGTGCCAGCGGGGACAGTTATAGCAATCAGCCCCAGCATTTT
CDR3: CASGDSYSNQPQHF

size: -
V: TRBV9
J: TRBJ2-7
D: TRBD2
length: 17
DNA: TGTGCCAGCAGCGTCCGTAGCGGGCAGAACTCCTACAATGAGCAGTACTTC
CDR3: CASSVRSGQNSYNEQYF

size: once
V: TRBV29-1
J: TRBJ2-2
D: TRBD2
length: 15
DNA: TGCAGCGCTGCCGTGGGTAGCGGGAGGACCGGGGAGCTGTTTTTT
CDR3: CSAAVGSGRTGELFF

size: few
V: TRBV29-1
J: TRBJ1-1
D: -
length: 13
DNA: TGCAGCTCCCCCGGGGAAGAGGGCACTGAAGCTTTCTTT
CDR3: CSSPGEEGTEAFF

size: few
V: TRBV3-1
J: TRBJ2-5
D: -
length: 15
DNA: TGTGCCAGCAGCCAAGATGCTAGTGCCGATCGGACCCAGTACTTC
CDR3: CASSQDASADRTQYF

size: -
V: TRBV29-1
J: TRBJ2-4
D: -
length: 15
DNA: TGCAGCGTTGAAGGGTCCAGGGTAGCCAAAAACATTCAGTACTTC
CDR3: CSVEGSRVAKNIQYF

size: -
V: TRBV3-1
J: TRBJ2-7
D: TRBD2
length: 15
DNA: TGTGCCAGCAGCCTGCAGAGCGGGAGAAGATACGAGCAGTACTTC
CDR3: CASSLQSGRRYEQYF

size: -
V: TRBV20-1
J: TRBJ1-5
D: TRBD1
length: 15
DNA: TGCAGTGCTAGATTCACAGGGGGTTTAGGTCAGCCCCAGCATTTT
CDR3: CSARFTGGLGQPQHF

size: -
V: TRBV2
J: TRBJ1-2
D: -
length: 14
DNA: TGTGCCAGCAGTGAACACCCGCGCCCTCCTGGCTACACCTTC
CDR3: CASSEHPRPPGYTF

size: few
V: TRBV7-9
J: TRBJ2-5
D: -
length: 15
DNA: TGTGCCAGCAGCCCCAAGCCGGGGCTGGGGGAGACCCAGTACTTC
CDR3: CASSPKPGLGETQYF

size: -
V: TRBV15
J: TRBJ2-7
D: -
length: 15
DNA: TGTGCCACCAGCAGAGAAAACGGGCCCCTCGGCGAGCAGTACTTC
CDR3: CATSRENGPLGEQYF

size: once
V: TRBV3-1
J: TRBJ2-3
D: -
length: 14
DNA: TGTGCCAGCAGCCAAGATGGTTATGGAGATACGCAGTATTTT
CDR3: CASSQDGYGDTQYF

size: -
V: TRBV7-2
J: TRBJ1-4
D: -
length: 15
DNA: TGTGCCAGCAGCCCCCTGACAGCAACTAATGAAAAACTGTTTTTT
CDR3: CASSPLTATNEKLFF

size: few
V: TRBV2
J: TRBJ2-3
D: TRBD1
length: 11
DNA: TGTGCCAGTGACAGGGAAGATACGCAGTATTTT
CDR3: CASDREDTQYF

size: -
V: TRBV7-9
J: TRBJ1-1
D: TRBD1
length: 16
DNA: TGTGCCAGTAGCCCCAGACAGGGGGGCATGAACACTGAAGCTTTCTTT
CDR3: CASSPRQGGMNTEAFF

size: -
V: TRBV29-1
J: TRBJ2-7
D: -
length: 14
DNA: TGCAGCGTCGGGTGGGGCGGTAGCTCCTACGAGCAGTACTTC
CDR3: CSVGWGGSSYEQYF

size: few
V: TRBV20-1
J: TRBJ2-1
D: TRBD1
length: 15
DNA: TGCAGTGCTAGAGCCGGGACAGGGTCGGACAATGAGCAGTTCTTC
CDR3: CSARAGTGSDNEQFF

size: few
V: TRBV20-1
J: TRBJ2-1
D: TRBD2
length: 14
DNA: TGCAGTGCTAGTGCGTGGGAGGGCTACAATGAGCAGTTCTTC
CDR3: CSASAWEGYNEQFF

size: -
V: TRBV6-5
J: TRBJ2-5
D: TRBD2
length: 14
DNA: TGTGCCAGCAGTGATTCTAGCGGACAAGAGACCCAGTACTTC
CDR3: CASSDSSGQETQYF

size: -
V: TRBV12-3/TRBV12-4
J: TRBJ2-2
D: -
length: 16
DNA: TGTGCCAGCAGTCCCGGAGGGGGTCTGAACACCGGGGAGCTGTTTTTT
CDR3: CASSPGGGLNTGELFF

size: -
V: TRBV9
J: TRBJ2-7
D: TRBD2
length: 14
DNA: TGTGCCAACAGCGTAGCTAGCGGAGACTACGAGCAGTACTTC
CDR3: CANSVASGDYEQYF

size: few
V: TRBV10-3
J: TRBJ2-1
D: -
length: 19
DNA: TGTGCCATCAGTGTGAGTGGACCCGAGGCGGGCTCCTCCTACAATGAGCAGTTCTTC
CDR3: CAISVSGPEAGSSYNEQFF

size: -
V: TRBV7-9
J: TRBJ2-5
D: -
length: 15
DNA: TGTGCCAGCCGCCCACAGGGGGGGATCCAAGAGACCCAGTACTTC
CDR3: CASRPQGGIQETQYF

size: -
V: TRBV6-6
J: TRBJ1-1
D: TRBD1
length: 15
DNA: TGTGCCAGCAGTTCCATAGACAGGGGGCTCGCTGAAGCTTTCTTT
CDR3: CASSSIDRGLAEAFF

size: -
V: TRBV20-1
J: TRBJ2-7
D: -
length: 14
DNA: TGCAGTGCTAGAGATGGGGGTGGGGGAACCGAGCAGTACTTC
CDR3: CSARDGGGGTEQYF

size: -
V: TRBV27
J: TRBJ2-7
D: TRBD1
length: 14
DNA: TGTGCCAGCAGTAAGGGGACAGCGAGATACGAGCAGTACTTC
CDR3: CASSKGTARYEQYF

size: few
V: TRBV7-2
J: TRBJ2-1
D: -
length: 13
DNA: TGTGCCAGCAGCTTAGAGCCTAGCAGTGAGCAGTTCTTC
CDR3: CASSLEPSSEQFF